This TCR beta chain was sequenced in a study of blood T cell repertoires in COVID-19. Authors' data handling: The authors estimated nucleated cell counts from reference gene primer amplification. Here immunoSEQ multiplex PCR was the method, and the copy in TCRdb shows in-frame clones only, minus some. V and J calls and clone size follow that table, whereas D and trimming were derived from the DNA. The sample consists of 150,000 to 250,000 clones, around 82% of them appearing once. Individuals drawn from around 25 US areas were roughly 18 to 89 years old. Participants' own reports of clinical history determined their cohort assignment. Recovery among Cohort 3 donors was established by two negative PCRs, clearance, or symptom resolution. The CDR3 runs 14 residues. Per germline, CDR1 MNHEY and CDR2 SVGAGI. V lost 6 bases and J lost 3; bases outside the gene matches: 5.

The sequencing input was PBMCs or T cells enriched from blood (not recorded which). The chain recombines TRBV6-5 with TRBJ2-3; 8 nucleotides agree with TRBD1. The sequence was obtained from a man aged 35 to 55 who had recovered from COVID-19. This CDR3 reads CASRTDRATDTQYF. CDR3 DNA sequence: TGTGCCAGCAGAACGGACAGGGCGACAGATACGCAGTATTTT.